Presented here are 9 T cell receptor beta chains from one specimen sequenced in a study of identifying expanded T cells in peripheral blood. Data came from immunoSEQ multiplex PCR; TCRdb stores just in-frame clones and leaves some out. Here the sample spans approximately 56,000 clones, 70% to 85% being singletons. Material for sequencing was blood. These receptors all stem from a person aged 18-70 years in good health.

CDR3 bases: TGTGCCAGCAGTTTTTCGACACCTTCCCTCCACTTT. This translates into CASSFSTPSLHF. The rearrangement links TRBV28 to TRBJ1-6, with D unclear. CDR1 and CDR2 (germline): MDHEN, SYDVKM. V dropped 3 bases and J dropped 14 bases, with 11 bases sitting between them. The CDR3 runs to 12 residues.

The chain carries TRBV2 and TRBJ1-2, with D hard to call. V lost 1 base to trimming and J lost 2 bases, with 8 bases between them. CDR1 is SNHLY and CDR2 is FYNNEI in the germline V gene. This CDR3 is built from 14 residues. This chain's CDR3 is CASSEVWVNYGYTF. CDR3 nucleotides: TGTGCCAGCAGTGAAGTCTGGGTAAACTATGGCTACACCTTC.

The chain carries TRBV10-2 and TRBJ2-1; 8 bases line up with TRBD2. The CDR3 covers 14 residues. Per the germline V gene, CDR1 is WSHSY and CDR2 is SAAADI. V was pared by 3 bases and J by 4 bases, with 2 bases of the junction left unmatched. The CDR3 reads CASSEPSGYNEQFF. Here the CDR3 DNA reads TGCGCCAGCAGTGAACCTAGCGGGTACAATGAGCAGTTCTTC.

The rearrangement links TRBV19 to TRBJ1-5; no clear D. CDR1 is LNHDA, CDR2 SQIVND, per germline (reference sequence). Trimming removed 4 bases at V and 2 bases at J, with 12 bases between. CDR3 length: 15 residues. The CDR3 nucleotides read TGTGCCAGTAGTAAGGCGGGGTACGGCAATCAGCCCCAGCATTTT. It specifies CASSKAGYGNQPQHF.

J is TRBJ2-3 and V is TRBV6-6; D gene unclear. Per the germline V gene, CDR1 is MNHNY and CDR2 is SVGAGI (reference sequence). Trimming removed 6 bases from V and 3 bases from J, with 13 bases in between. The CDR3 contains 14 residues. The CDR3 coding sequence is TGTGCCAGCAGACCGGGCGGCGAGACAGATACGCAGTATTTT. It translates to CASRPGGETDTQYF.

This clone was recorded a few times. V is TRBV23-1 and J is TRBJ1-1; 10 nucleotides match TRBD1. TRBV23-1 is designated an ORF whose function remains uncertain. There are 12 residues in the CDR3. V lost 10 bases to trimming and J lost 6 bases; unmatched junction nucleotides: 5. CDR3 loop: CANGTGAAEAFF. The DNA for the CDR3 is TGCGCCAACGGGACAGGGGCGGCTGAAGCTTTCTTT.

This clone was observed once. The chain links TRBV28 to TRBJ2-7, with 7 nucleotides matching TRBD2. CDR3 length: 15 amino acids. V dropped 5 bases and J dropped 2; count of bases not matched to a gene: 9. CDR1 and CDR2 (germline): MDHEN, SYDVKM. The CDR3 coding sequence is TGTGCCAGCAGTCCGCTGGCGGGGGTCGCCTACGAGCAGTACTTC. It encodes CASSPLAGVAYEQYF.

In this sample, this clone turned up a few times. The gene calls are TRBV5-5 and TRBJ1-1; 10 bases line up with TRBD1. The CDR3 covers 15 residues. The V and J ends lost 3 bases and 4 bases, in that order; junction bases with no gene match: 6. Germline CDR1 SGHKS, CDR2 YYEKEE (reference sequence). CDR3 sequence: CASSSDRGHSTEAFF. The CDR3, as DNA: TGTGCCAGCAGCTCCGACAGGGGGCATAGCACTGAAGCTTTCTTT.

This rearrangement joins TRBV5-6 to TRBJ2-6; D not certain. Trimming took 4 bases from V and 0 from J, leaving 5 bases between them. Germline CDR1 SGHDT, CDR2 YYEEEE. The CDR3 totals 14 residues. The CDR3 here is CASSPFSGANVLTF. The CDR3 nucleotides are TGTGCCAGCAGCCCCTTCTCTGGGGCCAACGTCCTGACTTTC.